The 4 T cell receptor beta chains below all came from one sample that was sequenced in a study of CD8+ T cells in alopecia areata. Sequencing used cDNA as its template, made by extracting RNA and reverse transcribing it. Measured with immunoSEQ multiplex PCR; TCRdb has only the in-frame clones, and not every one. The counts give about 19,000 clones, none of them seen only once; 30% to 40% is held by the top ten. Cutaneous lymph nodes were pooled and cells sorted by CD4, CD8alpha, NKG2D, NKG2ACE and more. Sequenced sample: CD8+ T cells sorted from a lymph node. The receptor source for this set is a C3H/HeJ mouse with alopecia areata. MHC haplotype of the strain: H2-k.

This clone was observed a few times. Here the gene names and germline are mouse. The sequenced fragment ends 4 residues before the CDR3 boundary, so the rest is inferred from the germline J gene. The chain couples TRBV1 to TRBJ2-5, with a weak D call TRBD1 (5 bases). Germline lookup yields CDR1 NSQYPW and CDR2 LRSPGD (reference sequence). The CDR3 spans 14 residues. Trimming took off 4 bases at V and 0 bases at J, with 8 bases between the two ends. This chain's CDR3 is CTCSVRVNQDTQYF. The CDR3 bases that were read are TGCACCTGCAGTGTCAGGGTTAACCAAGAC.

This clone was counted a few times. TCRdb's protein sequence differs at residue 13 from the translated DNA; the protein presented here follows the DNA. Gene labels here are mouse ones. The observed sequence ends 3 residues before the CDR3 terminus, with the missing tail filled in from the germline J gene. The chain combines TRBV19 with TRBJ1-6; 10 nucleotides line up with TRBD1. TRBJ1-6 is marked as an open reading frame, function uncertain. Germline values: CDR1 FNHDT, CDR2 SITEND (reference sequence). V lost 5 bases to trimming and J lost 5 bases; unmatched junction nucleotides: 7. The CDR3 sequence is 16 residues long. Incomplete CDR3 DNA: TGTGCCAGCAGAGCCCGGGACAGGGGTCATAATTCGCCC. Residues: CASRARDRGHNSP. The entire CDR3 sequence reads CASRARDRGHNSPLYF.

The sample holds a few counts of this clone. Germline and genes here are mouse. The sequenced fragment ends 4 residues before the CDR3 boundary, so the rest is inferred from the germline J gene. J is TRBJ2-7 and V is TRBV19; 10 bases are a match to TRBD2. This CDR3 comprises 15 residues. Germline-derived CDR1 and CDR2 are FNHDT and SITEND (reference sequence). V shed 5 bases and J 0 bases; nucleotides not matched to a gene: 5. The CDR3 sequence: CASSRLGGLSYEQYF. CDR3 DNA (partial): TGTGCCAGCAGCAGACTGGGGGGCCTCTCCTAT.

Within the sample, this clone is medium-sized. All gene names here are mouse names. Incomplete CDR3 DNA: TGTGCCAGCAGTTCTGGGGTCTCCTAT. Protein sequence: CASSSGVSY. The full CDR3 protein is CASSSGVSYEQYF. The chain joins TRBV19 to TRBJ2-7; D possibly corresponds to TRBD2 (6 bases). Sequencing ends 4 residues short of the CDR3 end; the germline J gene provides the rest. Germline V CDR1 and CDR2: FNHDT, SITEND (reference sequence). The CDR3 is 13 amino acids. V lost 4 bases and J lost 0, with 8 bases in between. Looking up the rest from reference TRBV19 and TRBJ2-7 gives the full variable domain: GGIITQTPKFLIGQEGQKLTLKCQQNFNHDTMYWYRQDSGKGLRLIYYSITENDLQKGDLSEGYDASREKKSSFSLTVTSAQKNEMAVFLCASSSGVSYEQYFGPGTRLTVL.